The next 26 T cell receptor beta chains were all read from a single sample in a study of identical twins (dated by TCRdb to the mid-2010s). Libraries were prepared through 5' RACE. Instrument on record: Illumina HiSeq 2000. In TCRdb, the public reads were trimmed at Q25 with fastp and aligned with MiXCR, with productive beta chains retained. Each entry is one CDR3 protein sequence, shown with its most common DNA and genes. The sample contains hundreds of thousands of distinct CDR3 sequences, 5.5% to 6.5% of them found a single time. Of the sample, about 2% is held by the ten largest clones. Input material: naive T cells sorted from blood. The cell subset or site label, read with the paper, signifies: cells isolated with a human naive T-cell isolation kit. The source is a man younger than 35 in good health.

This clonotype was seen many times. This chain links TRBV20-1 with TRBJ2-7, with D hard to call. From germline, CDR1 is DFQATT and CDR2 SNEGSKA (reference sequence). The CDR3 contains 12 residues. V shed 0 bases and J shed 6 bases, with 9 bases lying between them. In DNA form, the CDR3 reads TGCAGTGCTAGAGATGCCCTAGGCGAGCAGTACTTC. Its translation: CSARDALGEQYF.

This clonotype was counted at least ten times. The rearrangement joins TRBV12-3 or TRBV12-4 to TRBJ2-1; D not resolved. This CDR3 region has 11 residues. The V end lost 5 bases, the J end lost 9 bases, and 8 bases lay between the germline ends. This CDR3 is CASSLSVEQFF. The CDR3, as DNA: TGTGCCAGCAGTCTATCAGTTGAGCAGTTCTTC.

This clonotype was seen repeatedly, ten times or more. The chain carries TRBV20-1 and TRBJ2-3; 9 bases map to TRBD2. Per germline, CDR1 DFQATT and CDR2 SNEGSKA (reference sequence). With 4 bases clipped from V and 4 bases from J, the junction kept 9 bases outside the gene matches. This CDR3 contains 15 residues. The CDR3 sequence: CSATLSGSLPDTQYF. CDR3 bases: TGCAGTGCTACCCTTAGCGGGAGTCTCCCAGATACGCAGTATTTT.

This clonotype was detected a few times. The chain has TRBV3-1 and TRBJ2-1; perhaps TRBD2 as D (5 bases). The CDR3 covers 15 residues. Germline CDR1 and CDR2: LGHDT and YNNKEL (reference sequence). The ends were cut back, 4 bases at V and 6 bases at J, with 16 bases in the middle. The CDR3 is CASSPRTRDRNEQFF. The CDR3 coding sequence is TGTGCCAGCAGCCCCCGAACGAGGGATCGCAATGAGCAGTTCTTC.

To note about this clonotype: An end of the junction does not agree with germline; a read error may underlie this. The chain uses TRBV20-1 and TRBJ2-7; a possible D gene is TRBD1 (5 bases). The length of the CDR3 is 14 residues. Germline V gene lookup returns CDR1 DFQATT and CDR2 SNEGSKA (reference sequence). CDR3 residues: CSAGDPGQSYEQYF. The CDR3 region has the DNA TGCAGTGCTGGAGACCCCGGACAATCCTACGAGCAGTACTTC.

V gene TRBV6-2 or TRBV6-3 combines with J gene TRBJ2-2, with D uncertain. V was trimmed by 2 bases and J by 0 bases, leaving 4 bases between them. The CDR3 runs 14 residues. Per the germline V gene, CDR1 is MNHEY and CDR2 is SVGEGT. In nucleotides, the CDR3 is TGTGCCAGCAGTTACATGGCGAACACCGGGGAGCTGTTTTTT. Its protein product is CASSYMANTGELFF.

This clonotype appeared many times. The V and J genes are TRBV28 and TRBJ2-5; 7 bases are shared with TRBD1. Germline values: CDR1 MDHEN, CDR2 SYDVKM. CDR3 length: 15 residues. The ends lost 1 base at V and 2 bases at J; junction bases unmatched: 4. Here the CDR3 reads CASSLYGQAQETQYF. The CDR3 region has the DNA TGTGCCAGCAGTTTATACGGACAGGCACAAGAGACCCAGTACTTC.

This clonotype was observed a handful of times. This chain uses TRBV6-5 with TRBJ1-6; D is undetermined. This CDR3 is 16 amino acids long. Germline values: CDR1 MNHEY, CDR2 SVGAGI. Trimming shortened V by 2 bases and J by 7 bases, and 15 bases separated the two germline ends. The CDR3 here is CASSYDGTARNSPLHF. CDR3 coding DNA: TGTGCCAGCAGTTACGATGGAACAGCGAGAAATTCACCCCTCCACTTT.

This clonotype has a count of ten or more. This chain joins TRBV28 and TRBJ2-3; D ambiguous. This CDR3 is built from 12 residues. Per the germline V gene, CDR1 is MDHEN and CDR2 is SYDVKM. Deletions cut 2 bases from V and 9 bases from J, with 9 bases between. The CDR3 is CASSLAALTQYF. CDR3 nucleotide sequence: TGTGCCAGCAGTTTAGCGGCGTTGACGCAGTATTTT.

V is TRBV29-1 and J is TRBJ1-2; 8 bases line up with TRBD1. Germline CDR1 reads SQVTM; CDR2 reads ANQGSEA. The CDR3 has 16 amino acids. V shed 3 bases and J 3 bases; nucleotides not matched to a gene: 12. The CDR3 here is CSVDQGATKFDYGYTF. CDR3 in DNA: TGCAGCGTTGATCAGGGGGCTACGAAATTTGACTATGGCTACACCTTC.

This clonotype was recorded many times. The rearrangement uses TRBV12-3 or TRBV12-4 and TRBJ2-3; no definite D call. The ends were cut back, 3 bases at V and 0 bases at J, with 7 bases in the middle. The CDR3 consists of 14 residues. The CDR3 DNA reads TGTGCCAGCAGTTTTCGTCCTAGCACAGATACGCAGTATTTT. Amino acids: CASSFRPSTDTQYF.

This clonotype has ten or more counts. The V call is TRBV18, the J call TRBJ2-7; no clear D gene. CDR3 length: 14 residues. V lost 0 bases, J lost 2 bases, and 8 bases lay in between. CDR1 and CDR2 from the germline V gene are KGHSH and LQKENI. CDR3 amino acids: CASSPPGRTYEQYV. The CDR3 nucleotides are TGTGCCAGCTCACCACCGGGCAGGACCTACGAGCAGTACGTC.

This clonotype appeared a few times. The V call is TRBV5-8, the J call TRBJ2-7; the D gene is possibly TRBD2 (5 bases). V lost 4 bases and J lost 6, with 14 bases in between. The CDR3 is 13 amino acids. Germline assignment: CDR1 SGHTS and CDR2 YDEGEE. In DNA form, the CDR3 reads TGTGCCAGCAGCCCGTCCAGGAGGCGCGAGCAGTACGTC. Its translation is CASSPSRRREQYV.

Ten or more counts support this clonotype. The V call is TRBV28, the J call TRBJ2-4; no clear D gene. Germline CDR1 is MDHEN and CDR2 is SYDVKM. The CDR3 spans 13 residues. The V end lost 4 bases, the J end lost 8 bases, and 12 bases lay between the germline ends. As DNA, the CDR3 is TGTGCCAGCAGTTCCATGGGATTGGACATTCAGTACTTC. Translated, it gives CASSSMGLDIQYF.

This clonotype came up many times. The V gene is TRBV12-3 or TRBV12-4, the J gene TRBJ2-1; 7 nucleotides match TRBD2. CDR3 size: 15 residues. V lost 1 base to trimming and J lost 7 bases; unmatched junction nucleotides: 7. CDR3 region: CASSLGTSLGNEQFF. DNA of the CDR3: TGTGCCAGCAGTTTAGGGACTAGTCTGGGTAATGAGCAGTTCTTC.

There are many counts of this clonotype. V usage is TRBV29-1 and J usage is TRBJ2-2; no definite D call. The V end lost 0 bases, the J end lost 6 bases, and 14 bases lay between the germline ends. The CDR3 length is 15 residues. Germline CDR1 reads SQVTM; CDR2 reads ANQGSEA. This chain's CDR3 is CSVEDRFLGSGELFF. The CDR3 DNA reads as TGCAGCGTTGAAGATCGGTTTTTGGGGTCCGGGGAGCTGTTTTTT.

This clonotype occurred many times. The rearrangement joins TRBV6-4 to TRBJ2-3; TRBD2 matches at 14 bases. CDR1 MRHNA and CDR2 SNTAGT come from the germline V gene. The CDR3 has 15 residues. V gave up 6 bases and J gave up 5 bases; unmatched junction bases: 4. The CDR3 nucleotides read TGTGCCAGCAGCGCCGGGACTAGCGGGAGAGATACGCAGTATTTT. This codes for CASSAGTSGRDTQYF.

In this sample, this clonotype turned up many times. The DNA of the CDR3 is TGTGCCAGCAGCCAAGGCAGCGGGAGAGGACGGGTCCTTGGGGCCAACGTCCTGACTTTC. Translating gives CASSQGSGRGRVLGANVLTF. J is TRBJ2-6 and V is TRBV4-2; 8 bases are shared with TRBD2. This CDR3 contains 20 residues. The germline gives CDR1 LGHNA, CDR2 YNFKEQ. V gave up 1 base and J gave up 3 bases; unmatched junction bases: 14.

The CDR3 region has the DNA TGTGCCAGCAGTTTAATCGTCGGGGGCGGGAGAGCAGATACGCAGTATTTT. Its translation: CASSLIVGGGRADTQYF. This chain joins TRBV27 and TRBJ2-3; a possible D gene is TRBD2 (7 bases). The CDR3 length is 17 residues. Trimming pared 2 bases from V and 4 bases from J, leaving 19 bases between. Germline V CDR1 and CDR2: MNHEY, SMNVEV (reference sequence).

This clonotype was observed many times. The V and J genes are TRBV20-1 and TRBJ2-3; 13 positions agree with TRBD2. Germline V gene data show CDR1 as DFQATT and CDR2 as SNEGSKA (reference sequence). This CDR3 comprises 15 residues. The V and J ends lost 3 bases and 3 bases, in that order; junction bases with no gene match: 3. In nucleotides, the CDR3 is TGCAGTGCTAGTGGGACTAGCGGGATTACAGATACGCAGTATTTT. Translated: CSASGTSGITDTQYF.

This clonotype was found many times. CDR3 bases: TGTGCCACCAGTGACCTACAAACAGGGGGCTCTTACAATGAGCAGTTCTTC. Translated, it gives CATSDLQTGGSYNEQFF. The chain has TRBV24-1 and TRBJ2-1; 9 positions match TRBD1. V was clipped by 4 bases and J by 4 bases; unmatched bases: 10. Germline V lookup: CDR1 KGHDR, CDR2 SFDVKD. The CDR3 spans 17 residues.

This clonotype has at least ten counts. The chain carries TRBV20-1 and TRBJ2-7; 11 positions agree with TRBD2. From germline, CDR1 is DFQATT and CDR2 SNEGSKA (reference sequence). The junction had 1 base not matched to a gene; V was cut back by 4 bases and J by 2 bases. The CDR3 length is 13 residues. The CDR3 is CSAMTSGAYEQYF. CDR3 DNA: TGCAGTGCTATGACTAGCGGGGCCTACGAGCAGTACTTC.

This clonotype has only a few counts. The chain carries TRBV18 and TRBJ1-1; 8 bases are shared with TRBD1. The J segment lost 8 bases and the V segment lost 0 bases, leaving 5 bases of the junction unmatched. CDR1 and CDR2 from the germline V gene are KGHSH and LQKENI. CDR3 size: 14 residues. Written as DNA, the CDR3 is TGTGCCAGCTCACCACCTCAGGGGGCCGGCGAAGCTTTCTTT. It yields the protein CASSPPQGAGEAFF.

At least ten counts were recorded for this clonotype. The gene calls are TRBV7-3 and TRBJ2-3; TRBD2 might be the D (5 bases). The CDR3 extends over 15 amino acids. The V gene's germline CDR1 is SGHTA and CDR2 FQGTGA. The ends were cut back, 4 bases at V and 0 bases at J, with 11 bases in the middle. The CDR3 DNA sequence: TGTGCCAGCAGCTCACTAGGGTATAGCACAGATACGCAGTATTTT. This sequence encodes CASSSLGYSTDTQYF.

This clonotype was seen ten or more times. DNA of the CDR3: TGTGCCAGCAGCTTAGATCCGGGGCGGCAACCACCCTACGAGCAGTACTTC. This codes for CASSLDPGRQPPYEQYF. The chain recombines TRBV11-2 with TRBJ2-7; D is perhaps TRBD1 or TRBD2 (5 bases each). Trimming took off 0 bases at V and 2 bases at J, with 17 bases between the two ends. The CDR3 is 17 amino acids. Per germline, CDR1 SGHAT and CDR2 FQNNGV.

This clonotype was seen ten or more times. V usage is TRBV30 and J usage is TRBJ2-1; D remains ambiguous. The CDR3 is 11 amino acids. The V end lost 2 bases, the J end lost 7 bases, and 6 bases lay between the germline ends. CDR1 GTSNPN and CDR2 SVGIG come from the germline V gene (reference sequence). This chain's CDR3 is CAWSLGNEQFF. The CDR3 DNA reads TGTGCCTGGAGTCTCGGGAATGAGCAGTTCTTC. The complete variable domain, with remaining parts taken from reference TRBV30 and TRBJ2-1, reads SQTIHQWPATLVQPVGSPLSLECTVEGTSNPNLYWYRQAAGRGLQLLFYSVGIGQISSEVPQNLSASRPQDRQFILSSKKLLLSDSGFYLCAWSLGNEQFFGPGTRLTVL.